Each of the 25 T cell receptor beta chains below was sequenced from the same sample in a study of blood T cell repertoires in COVID-19. Assay used: immunoSEQ multiplex PCR; TCRdb lists only in-frame clones, some missing. The table includes 250,000 or so clones, around 89% detected once. Material for sequencing was PBMCs or T cells enriched from blood (not recorded which). These receptors came from a man aged 40-50 years who had recovered from COVID-19.

The chain couples TRBV18 to TRBJ2-2; TRBD2 agrees at 13 bases. The CDR3 is 20 residues long. The ends lost 1 base at V and 0 bases at J; junction bases unmatched: 8. Germline V gene data show CDR1 as KGHSH and CDR2 as LQKENI. The CDR3: CASSPLVTSGRTSNTGELFF. The CDR3 bases are TGTGCCAGCTCACCACTGGTGACTAGCGGGAGGACCTCGAACACCGGGGAGCTGTTTTTT.

The chain couples TRBV29-1 to TRBJ1-2, with unresolved D. This CDR3 has 13 amino acids. CDR1 is SQVTM, CDR2 ANQGSEA, per germline. V lost 3 bases, J lost 7 bases, and 15 bases lay in between. The CDR3: CSVDRARGSGYTF. DNA of the CDR3: TGCAGCGTTGACCGGGCCCGGGGTTCTGGCTACACCTTC.

The chain couples TRBV9 to TRBJ2-5, with 9 positions matching TRBD2. Germline V gene data show CDR1 as SGDLS and CDR2 as YYNGEE. This CDR3 has 16 amino acids. Unmatched junction bases numbered 9, after V lost 4 bases and J lost 2 bases. In DNA, the CDR3 is TGTGCCAGCAGCTCCCTCGGGACTAGCTGGCAAGAGACCCAGTACTTC. This translates into CASSSLGTSWQETQYF.

The chain employs TRBV5-1 and TRBJ1-5; D is unclear. Between the trimmed V and J ends, which lost 0 bases and 5 bases, there was a span of 12 bases. Germline V gene sequence: CDR1 SGHRS, CDR2 YFSETQ. This CDR3 has 15 amino acids. The chain's CDR3 is CASSLVGAAHQPQHF. DNA for the CDR3: TGCGCCAGCAGCTTGGTAGGCGCAGCGCATCAGCCCCAGCATTTT.

CDR3 loop: CASSESSRLFSGNTIYF. The CDR3, as DNA: TGCGCCAGCAGTGAGTCCTCCAGGCTTTTCTCTGGAAACACCATATATTTT. The chain couples TRBV10-2 to TRBJ1-3; D gene unclear. Germline CDR1 and CDR2: WSHSY and SAAADI. The CDR3 has 17 residues. V was pared by 0 bases and J by 0 bases, with 12 bases between.

Notes on this clone: One junction end disagrees with the germline gene, perhaps due to a read error. The chain employs TRBV5-6 and TRBJ2-7, with 9 bases that match TRBD1. This CDR3 region has 14 residues. Germline CDR1 is SGHDT and CDR2 is YYEEEE. CDR3 DNA: TGTGCCAGCAGCTCCGTGGGGACAGGGCCATTACAGAGCTTC. It yields the protein CASSSVGTGPLQSF.

In this sample, this clone turned up once. The chain carries TRBV10-1 and TRBJ2-1; 11 bases line up with TRBD2. CDR3 length: 16 amino acids. Germline values: CDR1 WNHNN, CDR2 SYGVQD (reference sequence). The junction had 8 bases not matched to a gene; V was cut back by 6 bases and J by 4 bases. This CDR3 is CASRPVSGREYNEQFF. For the CDR3, the DNA is TGCGCCAGCAGACCCGTTAGCGGGAGGGAATACAATGAGCAGTTCTTC.

V and J are TRBV7-8 and TRBJ2-5; 10 positions match TRBD2. The V gene end was trimmed by 5 bases and the J gene end by 5 bases; junction bases not matched to a gene: 5. CDR3 length equals 14 residues. Germline V gene lookup returns CDR1 SGHVS and CDR2 FQNEAQ. This CDR3 reads CASSPSGGAETQYF. CDR3 nucleotide sequence: TGTGCCAGCAGCCCAAGCGGGGGGGCGGAGACCCAGTACTTC.

This clone was seen just once. The rearrangement joins TRBV12-5 to TRBJ1-3, with 10 positions matching TRBD1. CDR1 and CDR2 (germline): LGHNT, FRNRAP. This CDR3 is built from 16 residues. J lost 6 bases, V lost 1 base, and 6 bases had no gene match. Written as DNA, the CDR3 is TGTGCTAGTGGTTTGGGGTCGACAGGGGGCGAAAACACCATATATTTT. Translated: CASGLGSTGGENTIYF.

This chain uses TRBV12-5 with TRBJ1-2; 7 nucleotides match TRBD1. The CDR3 runs 15 residues. J lost 4 bases, V lost 0 bases, and 5 bases had no gene match. The V gene's germline CDR1 is LGHNT and CDR2 FRNRAP. CDR3: CASGLVGGGGYGYTF. CDR3 DNA: TGTGCTAGTGGTTTGGTAGGAGGGGGCGGCTATGGCTACACCTTC.

The chain couples TRBV6-5 to TRBJ2-7; D uncertain. The V and J ends lost 8 bases and 2 bases respectively, with 10 bases between them. CDR1 and CDR2 from the germline V gene are MNHEY and SVGAGI. The CDR3 sequence is 12 residues long. The CDR3 protein is CASSRSPYEQYF. The CDR3 bases are TGTGCCAGCTCCCGGTCGCCCTACGAGCAGTACTTC.

This clone was counted a single time. The V call is TRBV6-5, the J call TRBJ2-7; TRBD1 aligns across 7 bases. CDR3 length: 13 amino acids. V shed 6 bases and J 10 bases; nucleotides not matched to a gene: 12. Germline V gives CDR1 MNHEY, CDR2 SVGAGI. The CDR3 reads CASRDLTGSLQYF. In DNA form, the CDR3 reads TGTGCCAGCAGGGATTTGACAGGGTCTCTCCAGTACTTC.

The chain links TRBV27 to TRBJ2-5; 10 nucleotides match TRBD1. The CDR3 covers 15 residues. J lost 3 bases, V lost 5 bases, and 6 bases had no gene match. Germline CDR1 MNHEY, CDR2 SMNVEV (reference sequence). This CDR3 is CASSDRGLGKETQYF. The CDR3 region has the DNA TGTGCCAGCAGTGACAGGGGGCTTGGGAAAGAGACCCAGTACTTC.

The V and J genes are TRBV4-3 and TRBJ2-1, with D tentatively TRBD2 (6 bases). Germline CDR1 and CDR2: LGHNA and YSLEER. This CDR3 has 17 residues. Trimming stripped 4 bases from V and 6 bases from J, with 22 bases between. The CDR3 sequence: CASSRPNRLGSINEQFF. The CDR3 DNA is TGCGCCAGCAGCCGACCCAACCGACTAGGTAGTATCAATGAGCAGTTCTTC.

V is TRBV2 and J is TRBJ1-5, with 10 bases that match TRBD1. The CDR3 contains 13 residues. V was pared by 7 bases and J by 5 bases, with 2 bases of the junction left unmatched. Germline assignment: CDR1 SNHLY and CDR2 FYNNEI. The CDR3 reads CASKDRGDQPQHF. The CDR3 coding sequence is TGTGCCAGCAAGGACAGGGGGGATCAGCCCCAGCATTTT.

CDR3 amino acids: CASSLLAGGRNNEQFF. CDR3 bases: TGTGCCAGCAGCCTACTAGCGGGGGGACGCAACAATGAGCAGTTCTTC. The V gene is TRBV14, the J gene TRBJ2-1; 12 bases match TRBD2. The CDR3 totals 16 residues. Trimming cost V 4 bases and J 5 bases; bases outside gene matches: 6. Looked up from germline, CDR1 is SGHDN and CDR2 is FVKESK.

The chain recombines TRBV7-2 with TRBJ1-5, with 11 nucleotides matching TRBD1. CDR3 length: 18 amino acids. Germline V gene sequence: CDR1 SGHTA, CDR2 FQGNSA. V trimming: 5 bases; J trimming: 2 bases; junction bases outside the gene matches: 11. This CDR3 is CASSQEGQGVRGNQPQHF. The DNA for the CDR3 is TGTGCCAGCAGCCAAGAGGGACAGGGGGTTCGAGGCAATCAGCCCCAGCATTTT.

The V call is TRBV5-8, the J call TRBJ2-1, with D maybe TRBD1 (5 bases). The CDR3 sequence is 14 residues long. V dropped 4 bases and J dropped 4 bases, with 12 bases sitting between them. From germline, CDR1 is SGHTS and CDR2 YDEGEE. The CDR3 region is CASSKESGYNEQFF. CDR3 in DNA: TGTGCCAGCAGCAAAGAATCAGGGTACAATGAGCAGTTCTTC.

The rearrangement joins TRBV25-1 to TRBJ2-7; 8 nucleotides line up with TRBD1. The V gene end was trimmed by 10 bases and the J gene end by 4 bases; junction bases not matched to a gene: 12. Germline CDR1 is MGHDK and CDR2 is SYGVNS. This CDR3 spans 14 amino acids. CDR3 sequence reads: CATMPGTGHYEQYF. CDR3 bases: TGTGCCACCATGCCAGGGACAGGACATTACGAGCAGTACTTC.

V is TRBV12-3 or TRBV12-4 and J is TRBJ1-2; 9 nucleotides match TRBD1. The CDR3 is 13 amino acids. Trimming cost V 6 bases and J 8 bases; bases outside gene matches: 7. CDR3 region: CASRRQGGGGYTF. CDR3 bases: TGTGCCAGCAGGAGACAGGGGGGCGGAGGCTACACCTTC.

The chain carries TRBV7-6 and TRBJ2-7; D is undetermined. This CDR3 has 13 residues. Trimming removed 2 bases at V and 1 base at J, with 6 bases between. Looked up from germline, CDR1 is SGHVS and CDR2 is FNYEAQ. The CDR3: CASSLTLSYEQYF. In nucleotides, the CDR3 is TGTGCCAGCAGCTTAACCCTATCCTACGAGCAGTACTTC.

This sequence joins TRBV6-1 and TRBJ1-3; D not certain. The ends were cut back, 3 bases at V and 0 bases at J, with 3 bases in the middle. From germline, CDR1 is MNHNS and CDR2 SASEGT. The CDR3 is 13 amino acids. CDR3 loop: CASSDSSGNTIYF. CDR3 in DNA: TGTGCCAGCAGTGACAGCTCTGGAAACACCATATATTTT.

This chain links TRBV5-3 with TRBJ2-5; D may be TRBD2 (6 bases). TRBV5-3 is recorded as an ORF, its role being uncertain. This CDR3 region has 16 residues. V lost 0 bases, J lost 5 bases, and 17 bases lay in between. The DNA of the CDR3 is TGTGCCAGAAGCTTGGGCTTAGGGCCAGGGAGGGAGACCCAGTACTTC. Translation: CARSLGLGPGRETQYF.

V gene TRBV11-3 combines with J gene TRBJ1-2; D uncertain. The CDR3 sequence is 15 residues long. Germline V lookup: CDR1 SGHNT, CDR2 YENEEA. V was pared by 1 base and J by 0 bases, with 9 bases between. The CDR3 is CASSLGPDPNYGYTF. CDR3 bases: TGTGCCAGCAGCTTAGGGCCTGATCCTAACTATGGCTACACCTTC.

In its sample, this clone was seen a few times. J is TRBJ2-1 and V is TRBV19, with 12 bases that match TRBD2. The CDR3 loop spans 21 amino acids. V lost 5 bases to trimming and J lost 0 bases; unmatched junction nucleotides: 17. Looked up from germline, CDR1 is LNHDA and CDR2 is SQIVND (reference sequence). The CDR3 region has the DNA TGTGCCAGTAGTCCCACCCGGGGACTAGCGGGCAATGAACGCTCCTACAATGAGCAGTTCTTC. Its translation is CASSPTRGLAGNERSYNEQFF.